This TCR beta chain appears in the sequencing data of a study of blood T cell repertoires in COVID-19. In the study overall: The United States, Italy and Spain provided the acute and convalescent COVID-19 samples.

Authors' data handling: Using reference gene primer amplification, nucleated cell counts were estimated. Data came from immunoSEQ multiplex PCR; TCRdb stores just in-frame clones and leaves some out. For V, J and clone size, that table is used; D and trimming come from the DNA. Of around 73,000 clones in the sample, around 77% were seen once. Sequenced sample: peripheral blood. The receptor was derived from an older man with COVID-19, enrolled during active disease.

The CDR3 reads CASSYSSARATYEQYF. CDR3 sequence (DNA): TGTGCCAGCAGTTACTCTAGCGCGCGCGCAACCTACGAGCAGTACTTC. The genes are TRBV6-5 and TRBJ2-7, with TRBD2 as a possible D gene (5 bases). The ends were cut back, 0 bases at V and 2 bases at J, with 14 bases in the middle. Germline CDR1 reads MNHEY; CDR2 reads SVGAGI. The CDR3 contains 16 residues.